There are a few counts of the clone carrying this T cell receptor (beta chain). Its matching antigen is unknown. This record belongs to a study of T-cell memory formation after mild COVID-19. Points from the study as a whole: Clones that contracted from day 15 to 85 were balanced CD4/CD8, while later expanders leaned CD4+. Clones from the second wave (peaking day 37) had unconfirmed SARS-CoV-2 specificity.

From 5'RACE with constant-segment primers came TCR alpha and TCR beta cDNA libraries that carried sample barcodes and UMIs. TCRdb reprocessed the 5' RACE reads with MiXCR, giving one entry per CDR3 protein. There are a few hundred thousand distinct CDR3 sequences in the sample; approximately 15% occur only once, and 22% lies in the top ten. The CDR3 totals 14 residues. CDR1 LNHNV and CDR2 YYDKDF come from the germline V gene (reference sequence). The V end lost 6 bases, the J end lost 2 bases, and 11 bases lay between the germline ends. The specimen was PBMCs or a T cell subset sorted from them (not recorded which). This receptor was obtained from a man aged 18 to 30 who had mild COVID-19 (a few samples of this study predate the infection). Cell type and time point are not known. V usage is TRBV15 and J usage is TRBJ1-3; D might be TRBD1 (5 bases). CDR3 DNA sequence: TGTGCCACCAGTCCCGGGGGGGCTGGAAACACCATATATTTT. Its translation is CATSPGGAGNTIYF.